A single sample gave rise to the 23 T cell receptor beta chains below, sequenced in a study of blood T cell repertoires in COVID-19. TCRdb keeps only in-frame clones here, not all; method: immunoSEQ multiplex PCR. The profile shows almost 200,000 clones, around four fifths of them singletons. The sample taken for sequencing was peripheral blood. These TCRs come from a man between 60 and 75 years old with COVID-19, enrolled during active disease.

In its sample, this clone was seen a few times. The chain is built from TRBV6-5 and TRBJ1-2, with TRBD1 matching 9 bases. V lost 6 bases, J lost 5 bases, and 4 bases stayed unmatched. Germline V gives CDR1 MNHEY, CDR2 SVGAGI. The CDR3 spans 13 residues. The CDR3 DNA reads TGTGCCAGCAGACTGACAGGGGGATATGGCTACACCTTC. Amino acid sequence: CASRLTGGYGYTF.

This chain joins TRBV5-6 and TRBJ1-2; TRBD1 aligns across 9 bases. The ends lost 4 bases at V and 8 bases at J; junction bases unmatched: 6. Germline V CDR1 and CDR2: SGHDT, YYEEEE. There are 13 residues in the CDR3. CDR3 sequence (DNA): TGTGCCAGCAGCCTACAGGGGGCGCGGGGCTACACCTTC. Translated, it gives CASSLQGARGYTF.

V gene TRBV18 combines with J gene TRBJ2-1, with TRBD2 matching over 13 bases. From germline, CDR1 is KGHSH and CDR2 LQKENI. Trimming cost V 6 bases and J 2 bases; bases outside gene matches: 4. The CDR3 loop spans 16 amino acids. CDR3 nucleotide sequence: TGTGCCAGCTCCCTCGGGACTAGCGGGGCCTACAATGAGCAGTTCTTC. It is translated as CASSLGTSGAYNEQFF.

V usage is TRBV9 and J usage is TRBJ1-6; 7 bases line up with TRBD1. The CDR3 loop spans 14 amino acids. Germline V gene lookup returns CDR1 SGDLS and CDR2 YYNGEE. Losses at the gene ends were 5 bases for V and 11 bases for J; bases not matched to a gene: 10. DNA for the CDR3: TGTGCCAGCAGACCCGGGACAGATCGGGCACCCCTCCACTTT. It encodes CASRPGTDRAPLHF.

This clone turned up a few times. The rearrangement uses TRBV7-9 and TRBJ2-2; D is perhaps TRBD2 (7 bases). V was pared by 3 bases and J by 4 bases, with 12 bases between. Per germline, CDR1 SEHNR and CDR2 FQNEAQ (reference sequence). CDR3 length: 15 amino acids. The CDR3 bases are TGTGCCAGCAGCTTGGCGGGGGCAAGCACCGGGGAGCTGTTTTTT. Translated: CASSLAGASTGELFF.

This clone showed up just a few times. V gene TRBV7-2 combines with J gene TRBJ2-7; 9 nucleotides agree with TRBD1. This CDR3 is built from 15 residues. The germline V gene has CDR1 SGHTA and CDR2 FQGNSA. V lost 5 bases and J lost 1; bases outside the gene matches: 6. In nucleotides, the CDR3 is TGTGCCAGCAGCCCTCAGGACAGGGGATCCTACGAGCAGTACTTC. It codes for CASSPQDRGSYEQYF.

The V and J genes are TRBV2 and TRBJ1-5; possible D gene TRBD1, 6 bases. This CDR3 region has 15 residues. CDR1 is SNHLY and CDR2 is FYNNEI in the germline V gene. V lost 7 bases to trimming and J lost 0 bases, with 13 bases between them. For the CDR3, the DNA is TGTGCCAGCAAACGAACAGGGTTTAGCAATCAGCCCCAGCATTTT. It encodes CASKRTGFSNQPQHF.

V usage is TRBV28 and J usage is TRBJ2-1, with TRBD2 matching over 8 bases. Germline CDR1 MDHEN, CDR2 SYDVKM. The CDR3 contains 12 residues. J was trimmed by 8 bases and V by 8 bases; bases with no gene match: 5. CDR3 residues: CASVAGRYEQFF. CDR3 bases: TGTGCCAGCGTAGCGGGACGCTATGAGCAGTTCTTC.

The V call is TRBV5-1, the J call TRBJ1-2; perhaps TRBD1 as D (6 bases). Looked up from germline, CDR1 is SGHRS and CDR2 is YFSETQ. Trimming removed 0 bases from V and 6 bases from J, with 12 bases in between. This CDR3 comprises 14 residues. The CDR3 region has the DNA TGCGCCAGCAGCTTGGAGGCAGGGGTGGATGGCTACACCTTC. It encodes CASSLEAGVDGYTF.

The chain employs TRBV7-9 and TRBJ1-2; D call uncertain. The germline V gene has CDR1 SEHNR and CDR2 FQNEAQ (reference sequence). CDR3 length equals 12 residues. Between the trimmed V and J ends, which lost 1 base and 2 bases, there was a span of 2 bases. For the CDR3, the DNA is TGTGCCAGCAGCTTAGTAAACTATGGCTACACCTTC. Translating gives CASSLVNYGYTF.

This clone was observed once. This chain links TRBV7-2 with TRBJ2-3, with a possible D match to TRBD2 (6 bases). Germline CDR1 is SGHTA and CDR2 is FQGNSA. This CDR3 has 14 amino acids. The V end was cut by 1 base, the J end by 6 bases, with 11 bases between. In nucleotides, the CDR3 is TGTGCCAGCAGCTTAGAAAGGAGGGGTGATACGCAGTATTTT. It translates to CASSLERRGDTQYF.

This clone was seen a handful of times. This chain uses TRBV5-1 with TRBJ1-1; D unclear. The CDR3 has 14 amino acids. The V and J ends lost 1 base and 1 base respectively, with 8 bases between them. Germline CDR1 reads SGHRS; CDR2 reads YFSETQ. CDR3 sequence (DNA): TGCGCCAGCAGCTTGCGCGCCAAGAACACTGAAGCTTTCTTT. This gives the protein CASSLRAKNTEAFF.

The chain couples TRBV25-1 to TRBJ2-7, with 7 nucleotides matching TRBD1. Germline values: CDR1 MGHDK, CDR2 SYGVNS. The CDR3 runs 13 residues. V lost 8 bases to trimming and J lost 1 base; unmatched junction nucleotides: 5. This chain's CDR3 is CASRWTGSYEQYF. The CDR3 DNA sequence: TGTGCCAGCCGATGGACAGGATCCTACGAGCAGTACTTC.

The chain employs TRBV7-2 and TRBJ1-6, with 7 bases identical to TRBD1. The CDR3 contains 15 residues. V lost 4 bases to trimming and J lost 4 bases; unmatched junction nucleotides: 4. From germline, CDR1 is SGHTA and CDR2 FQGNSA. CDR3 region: CASSSTGLYNSPLHF. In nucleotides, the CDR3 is TGTGCCAGCAGCTCGACAGGGCTTTATAATTCACCCCTCCACTTT.

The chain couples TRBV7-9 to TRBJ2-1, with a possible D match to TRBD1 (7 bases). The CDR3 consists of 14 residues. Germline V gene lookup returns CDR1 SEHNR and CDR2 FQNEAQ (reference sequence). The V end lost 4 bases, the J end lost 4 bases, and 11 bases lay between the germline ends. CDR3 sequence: CASSSQGGYNEQFF. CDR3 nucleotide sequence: TGTGCCAGCAGCTCTCAGGGGGGATACAATGAGCAGTTCTTC.

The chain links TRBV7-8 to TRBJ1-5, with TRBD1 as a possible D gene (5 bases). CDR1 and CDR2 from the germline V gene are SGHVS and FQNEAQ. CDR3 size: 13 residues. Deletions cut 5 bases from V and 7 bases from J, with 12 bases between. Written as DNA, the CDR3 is TGTGCCAGCAGCGTTCAGGGAAGCCAGCCCCAGCATTTT. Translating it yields CASSVQGSQPQHF.

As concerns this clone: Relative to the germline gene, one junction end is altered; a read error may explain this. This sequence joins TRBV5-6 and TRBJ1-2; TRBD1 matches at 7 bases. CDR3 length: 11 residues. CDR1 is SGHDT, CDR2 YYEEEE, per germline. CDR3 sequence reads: CASSRTAGTDF. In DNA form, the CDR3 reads TGTGCCAGCAGCCGCACGGCCGGGACAGACTTC. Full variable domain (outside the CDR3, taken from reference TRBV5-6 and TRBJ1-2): DAGVTQSPTHLIKTRGQQVTLRCSPKSGHDTVSWYQQALGQGPQFIFQYYEEEERQRGNFPDRFSGHQFPNYSSELNVNALLLGDSALYLCASSRTAGTDFGSGTRLTVV.

The CDR3 region is CASSAKGPAVNQPQHF. CDR3 nucleotide sequence: TGCGCCAGCAGTGCAAAGGGGCCGGCTGTCAATCAGCCCCAGCATTTT. The gene calls are TRBV10-2 and TRBJ1-5; possibly TRBD1 for D (5 bases). The CDR3 is 16 amino acids. V lost 4 bases and J 3 bases, leaving 16 bases between the germline ends. Germline CDR1 is WSHSY and CDR2 is SAAADI.

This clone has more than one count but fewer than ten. CDR3 bases: TGTGCCAGCAGAGACAGCTACTGGGAAGCTTTCTTT. It codes for CASRDSYWEAFF. The chain couples TRBV6-5 to TRBJ1-1; TRBD1 might be the D (5 bases). CDR1 and CDR2 (germline): MNHEY, SVGAGI. The CDR3 length is 12 residues. V lost 6 bases and J lost 8, with 13 bases in between.

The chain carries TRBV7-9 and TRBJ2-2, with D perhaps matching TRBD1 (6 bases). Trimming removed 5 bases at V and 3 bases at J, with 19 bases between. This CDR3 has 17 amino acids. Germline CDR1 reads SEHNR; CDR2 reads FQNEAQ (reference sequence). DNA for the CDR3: TGTGCCAGCAGCCGCCTACAGGGAAGAAAGGACACCGGGGAGCTGTTTTTT. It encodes CASSRLQGRKDTGELFF.

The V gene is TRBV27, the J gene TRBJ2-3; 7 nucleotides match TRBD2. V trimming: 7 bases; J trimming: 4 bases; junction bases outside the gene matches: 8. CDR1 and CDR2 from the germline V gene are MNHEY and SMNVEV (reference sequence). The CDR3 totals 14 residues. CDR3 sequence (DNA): TGTGCCAGCATGCCGTCCCGGGGGGCAGATACGCAGTATTTT. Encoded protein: CASMPSRGADTQYF.

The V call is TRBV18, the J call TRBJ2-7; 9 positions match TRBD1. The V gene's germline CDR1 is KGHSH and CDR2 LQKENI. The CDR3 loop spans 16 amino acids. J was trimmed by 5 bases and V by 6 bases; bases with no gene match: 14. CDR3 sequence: CASSTAPGQGADEQYF. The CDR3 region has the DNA TGTGCCAGCTCCACAGCTCCGGGACAGGGAGCGGACGAGCAGTACTTC.

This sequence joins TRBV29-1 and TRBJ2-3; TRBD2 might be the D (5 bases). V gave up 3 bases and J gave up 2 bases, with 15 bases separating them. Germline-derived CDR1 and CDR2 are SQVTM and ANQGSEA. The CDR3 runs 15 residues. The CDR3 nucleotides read TGCAGCGTTGATTTCCAGCGGAAACCCACAGATACGCAGTATTTT. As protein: CSVDFQRKPTDTQYF.